The rows below give T cell receptor beta chains drawn from one sample of a study of blood T cell repertoires in COVID-19. The data were produced by immunoSEQ multiplex PCR, yet TCRdb's version contains in-frame clones alone and is incomplete. The sample contains 170,000 or so clones, 75% to 85% of which appear only once. Sequencing was performed on peripheral blood. The receptors originated from a human donor in a cohort sampled during active COVID-19. CDR3s include the opening cysteine and the closing phenylalanine or tryptophan. Each record gives: clone size, D gene, J gene, V gene, CDR3 protein, CDR3 DNA. D genes are given only for firm matches. Only part of the rows carry a size: once, few, many, or a class if the clone is expanded.

>-|TRBD1|TRBJ2-7|TRBV19
CASSRDRDYEQYF
TGTGCCAGTAGTAGGGACAGGGACTACGAGCAGTACTTC
>-|TRBD2|TRBJ2-1|TRBV11-3
CASSLGTSGSNEQFF
TGTGCCAGCAGCTTAGGGACTAGCGGGAGCAATGAGCAGTTCTTC
>-|-|TRBJ2-5|TRBV5-1
CASSSGGPETQYF
TGCGCCAGCAGTTCCGGGGGACCTGAGACCCAGTACTTC
>-|-|TRBJ1-6|TRBV3-1/TRBV3-2
CASSQDSGHSPLHF
TGTGCCAGCAGCCAAGACAGTGGGCATTCACCCCTCCACTTT
>-|-|TRBJ2-7|TRBV5-4
CASSLDREDPYF
TGTGCCAGCAGCTTAGACAGGGAGGATCCGTACTTC
>-|TRBD1|TRBJ1-2|TRBV6-5
CASSYRGLVYGYTF
TGTGCCAGCAGTTACAGGGGGCTCGTCTATGGCTACACCTTC
>-|TRBD2|TRBJ2-2|TRBV7-8
CASSFGGDTGELFF
TGTGCCAGCAGCTTTGGGGGGGACACCGGGGAGCTGTTTTTT
>-|TRBD2|TRBJ2-5|TRBV11-2
CASSLRSGRVLYQETQYF
TGTGCCAGCAGCCTAAGGAGCGGGAGGGTTTTGTACCAAGAGACCCAGTACTTC
>-|-|TRBJ2-3|TRBV28
CASSSGGLTDTQYF
TGTGCCAGCAGTTCCGGCGGTCTCACAGATACGCAGTATTTT
>-|TRBD2|TRBJ2-1|TRBV27
CASSPPLSGAYNEQFF
TGTGCCAGCAGTCCCCCCTTGAGCGGGGCGTACAATGAGCAGTTCTTC
>-|TRBD1|TRBJ2-7|TRBV6-5
CASRRGQGGSYEQYF
TGTGCCAGCAGGAGGGGGCAGGGTGGGTCCTACGAGCAGTACTTC
>-|-|TRBJ2-7|TRBV7-8
CASSLAWANYEQYF
TGTGCCAGCAGCTTAGCGTGGGCGAACTACGAGCAGTACTTC
>once|-|TRBJ1-1|TRBV6-5
CASSTPPRPGTEAFF
TGTGCCAGCAGTACCCCCCCCCGGCCGGGCACTGAAGCTTTCTTT
>once|-|TRBJ1-1|TRBV18
CASSPSEGQRTEAFF
TGTGCCAGCTCACCGTCGGAAGGTCAGAGGACTGAAGCTTTCTTT
>once|TRBD1|TRBJ2-5|TRBV11-3
CASSSGDRGQGETQYF
TGTGCCAGCAGCTCGGGGGACAGGGGCCAGGGGGAGACCCAGTACTTC
>-|TRBD2|TRBJ2-7|TRBV5-4
CASSPFREAGPGEQYF
TGTGCCAGCAGTCCATTCCGGGAGGCAGGGCCGGGCGAGCAGTACTTC
>few|TRBD1|TRBJ2-7|TRBV6-1
CASSDGGTGRHEQYF
TGTGCCAGCAGTGACGGAGGGACAGGGAGACACGAGCAGTACTTC
>-|TRBD2|TRBJ2-5|TRBV9
CASSAGLALETQYF
TGTGCCAGCAGCGCTGGACTAGCCCTAGAGACCCAGTACTTC
>-|TRBD1|TRBJ2-7|TRBV7-2
CASSSTGGLYEQYF
TGTGCCAGCAGCTCTACAGGGGGCCTCTACGAGCAGTACTTC
>-|TRBD2|TRBJ2-7|TRBV2
CASSPGLVNEQYF
TGTGCCAGCAGCCCGGGACTAGTAAACGAGCAGTACTTC
>-|TRBD1|TRBJ2-7|TRBV4-1
CASSLDRAYEQYF
TGCGCCAGCAGCCTCGACAGGGCCTACGAGCAGTACTTC
>-|-|TRBJ2-2|TRBV6-4
CASSYGETTGELFF
TGTGCCAGCAGTTACGGAGAGACCACCGGGGAGCTGTTTTTT
>-|TRBD2|TRBJ2-5|TRBV25-1
CASSEGGDRQETQYF
TGTGCCAGCAGTGAGGGGGGGGACCGCCAAGAGACCCAGTACTTC
>-|TRBD1|TRBJ2-1|TRBV27
CASSLGTGYNEQFF
TGTGCCAGCAGTTTAGGGACAGGATACAATGAGCAGTTCTTC
>many|-|TRBJ2-3|TRBV13
CATRKWGGPGTQYF
TGTGCCACCAGGAAGTGGGGGGGCCCAGGTACGCAGTATTTT
>many|-|TRBJ2-7|TRBV5-4
CASSLWGRQVAEQYF
TGTGCCAGCAGCTTGTGGGGGAGGCAGGTGGCCGAGCAGTACTTC
>-|-|TRBJ2-7|TRBV6-2/TRBV6-3
CASIPRSRGEYEQYF
TGTGCCAGCATCCCCCGCTCCAGGGGCGAGTACGAGCAGTACTTC
>-|TRBD2|TRBJ2-7|TRBV10-3
CAISEAPGLAGDEQYF
TGTGCCATCAGTGAGGCCCCGGGACTAGCGGGAGACGAGCAGTACTTC
>-|TRBD2|TRBJ2-3|TRBV6-5
CASSHPQGLTDTQYF
TGTGCCAGCAGTCACCCCCAGGGACTAACAGATACGCAGTATTTT
>few|TRBD2|TRBJ2-1|TRBV20-1
CSASKGSGYNEQFF
TGCAGTGCTAGTAAGGGTAGCGGGTACAATGAGCAGTTCTTC
>few|TRBD1|TRBJ2-7|TRBV6-2/TRBV6-3
CASSYGQGAYEQYF
TGTGCCAGCAGTTATGGACAGGGAGCCTACGAGCAGTACTTC
>-|-|TRBJ2-7|TRBV5-6
CASSASSYEQYF
TGTGCCAGCAGCGCCAGCTCCTACGAGCAGTACTTC
>few|TRBD1|TRBJ1-5|TRBV5-8
CASSWRQGADNQPQHF
TGTGCCAGCAGCTGGAGACAGGGGGCGGACAATCAGCCCCAGCATTTT
>-|-|TRBJ2-3|TRBV7-9
CASSPGVLLSTDTQYF
TGTGCCAGCAGCCCAGGGGTGCTACTTAGCACAGATACGCAGTATTTT
>-|-|TRBJ2-2|TRBV19
CASSIQGTGELFF
TGTGCCAGTAGCATTCAGGGGACCGGGGAGCTGTTTTTT
>-|TRBD2|TRBJ2-1|TRBV4-3
CASSQETSGSRNEQFF
TGCGCCAGCAGCCAAGAAACTAGCGGGAGTAGAAATGAGCAGTTCTTC
>-|-|TRBJ2-3|TRBV6-2/TRBV6-3
CASSYQGGSTDTQYF
TGTGCCAGCAGTTACCAGGGCGGAAGCACAGATACGCAGTATTTT
>-|TRBD2|TRBJ2-7|TRBV18
CASSPPGGLYEQYF
TGTGCCAGCTCACCACCGGGAGGGCTCTACGAGCAGTACTTC
>-|-|TRBJ1-1|TRBV5-1
CASSLRPAEGNEAFF
TGCGCCAGCAGCCTCCGTCCAGCTGAGGGTAACGAAGCTTTCTTT
>-|-|TRBJ1-1|TRBV7-8
CASSLRGNTEAFF
TGTGCCAGCAGCTTAAGGGGGAACACTGAAGCTTTCTTT
>-|-|TRBJ1-5|TRBV5-6
CASSLGRWNQPQHF
TGTGCCAGCAGCTTGGGCAGGTGGAATCAGCCCCAGCATTTT
>-|-|TRBJ2-3|TRBV19
CASSQTIRDTDTQYF
TGTGCCAGTAGCCAGACTATCCGCGACACAGATACGCAGTATTTT
>-|TRBD1|TRBJ2-1|TRBV7-6
CASSGGQGVINEQFF
TGTGCCAGCAGCGGGGGACAGGGGGTCATCAATGAGCAGTTCTTC
>-|TRBD2|TRBJ2-7|TRBV20-1
CSASRPAGVGEQYF
TGCAGTGCTAGTCGCCCAGCGGGAGTGGGGGAGCAGTACTTC
>-|-|TRBJ2-7|TRBV28
CATGPTGSSSYEQYF
TGTGCCACAGGGCCGACAGGTTCCTCCTCTTACGAGCAGTACTTC
>-|TRBD1|TRBJ1-3|TRBV5-6
CASSLEVNRDRGRRNTIYF
TGTGCCAGCAGCTTGGAAGTGAATCGAGACAGGGGAAGAAGAAACACCATATATTTT
>-|-|TRBJ1-2|TRBV19
CASSIRPTLYGYTF
TGTGCCAGTAGTATCAGGCCCACTCTCTATGGCTACACCTTC
>-|-|TRBJ1-1|TRBV7-6
CASSLFGGGTEAFF
TGTGCCAGCAGCTTATTCGGGGGGGGCACTGAAGCTTTCTTT
>-|-|TRBJ1-1|TRBV6-5
CASRLKGGTEAFF
TGTGCCAGCAGACTTAAGGGAGGGACTGAAGCTTTCTTT
>-|-|TRBJ2-7|TRBV27
CASSHYEQYF
TGTGCCAGCAGTCACTACGAGCAGTACTTC
>-|-|TRBJ2-3|TRBV24-1
CATSDPTASSGPLGTDTQYF
TGTGCCACCAGTGATCCTACCGCGTCGAGCGGGCCTTTGGGTACAGATACGCAGTATTTT
>few|TRBD2|TRBJ2-1|TRBV11-2
CASSTPPGLAEGNEQFF
TGTGCCAGCAGCACCCCTCCGGGGCTAGCGGAAGGAAATGAGCAGTTCTTC
>-|TRBD1|TRBJ1-1|TRBV4-3
CASSRMTGQGEEAFF
TGCGCCAGCAGCCGCATGACAGGGCAGGGAGAGGAAGCTTTCTTT
>-|-|TRBJ2-7|TRBV27
CASSTGNTYEQYF
TGTGCCAGCAGTACCGGGAACACCTACGAGCAGTACTTC
>-|TRBD1|TRBJ1-5|TRBV4-2
CASSQDTPRTGSHQPQHF
TGTGCCAGCAGCCAAGATACCCCCCGGACAGGTTCCCATCAGCCCCAGCATTTT